The rows below give T cell receptor beta chains drawn from one sample of a study of OX40 agonist ivuxolimab in advanced cancers. Assay: immunoSEQ multiplex PCR; the TCRdb copy retains only in-frame clones and omits some. In the table there are over 8,000 clones, around 70% of which are singletons. The sample consisted of CD4+ or CD8+ T cells sorted from blood, taken in a trial of the OX40 agonist ivuxolimab. Source of these receptors: an adult with an advanced solid tumor such as melanoma, head and neck, liver or kidney cancer. The CDR3 runs from the conserved cysteine through the conserved F or W. D genes are given only for firm matches. Part of the rows lack a size; the others show once, few, many or a class for expanded clones.

d_gene	abundance	v_gene	j_gene	CDR3aa	CDR3nt
NA	NA	TRBV27	TRBJ1-4	CASSPQIGAEKLFF	TGTGCCAGCAGTCCGCAAATTGGTGCTGAAAAACTGTTTTTT
TRBD2	medium-sized	TRBV9	TRBJ2-5	CASSVLAGGVETQYF	TGTGCCAGCAGCGTACTAGCGGGAGGTGTAGAGACCCAGTACTTC
NA	NA	TRBV11-2	TRBJ2-7	CASSLEATYEQYF	TGTGCCAGCAGCTTAGAGGCTACCTACGAGCAGTACTTC
NA	large	TRBV2	TRBJ2-1	CASVLLEQFF	TGTGCCAGCGTACTACTCGAGCAGTTCTTC
TRBD1	once	TRBV6-5	TRBJ1-1	CASSYSGGSGTEAFF	TGTGCCAGCAGTTACTCAGGGGGCTCAGGCACTGAAGCTTTCTTT
NA	NA	TRBV20-1	TRBJ2-7	CSARGVWEQYF	TGCAGTGCCAGGGGGGTCTGGGAGCAGTACTTC
NA	NA	TRBV11-2	TRBJ2-2	CASSLAQDRELFF	TGTGCCAGCAGCTTAGCCCAGGACCGGGAGCTGTTTTTT
NA	NA	TRBV6-5	TRBJ2-7	CASSEDSGEQYF	TGTGCCAGCAGTGAGGACAGTGGCGAGCAGTACTTC
NA	NA	TRBV4-2	TRBJ2-7	CASSQDYPGTTYEQYF	TGTGCCAGCAGCCAAGATTATCCGGGGACCACCTACGAGCAGTACTTC
NA	medium-sized	TRBV7-6	TRBJ1-2	CASSPGDYGYTF	TGTGCCAGCAGCCCTGGAGACTATGGCTACACCTTC
TRBD2	few	TRBV18	TRBJ2-1	CASSSTPGVAGVGHEQFF	TGTGCCAGCTCATCTACCCCGGGGGTAGCGGGAGTCGGTCATGAGCAGTTCTTC
NA	NA	TRBV27	TRBJ2-7	CASSTGGGYEQYF	TGTGCCAGCAGTACAGGGGGGGGATACGAGCAGTACTTC
TRBD1	few	TRBV19	TRBJ2-5	CASSQGIPKGTQYF	TGTGCCAGTTCACAGGGGATCCCCAAAGGGACCCAGTACTTC
NA	few	TRBV27	TRBJ2-2	CASSPPVRFGTGELFF	TGTGCCAGCAGCCCCCCTGTGCGCTTCGGGACCGGGGAGCTGTTTTTT
NA	many	TRBV5-8	TRBJ1-1	CASSFPQNTEAFF	TGTGCCAGCAGCTTTCCACAGAACACTGAAGCTTTCTTT
NA	NA	TRBV9	TRBJ2-2	CASSLGTIGELFF	TGTGCCAGCAGCCTCGGGACGATTGGGGAGCTGTTTTTT
NA	NA	TRBV29-1	TRBJ1-1	CSVAYISMEAFF	TGCAGCGTTGCGTATATTTCCATGGAAGCTTTCTTT
TRBD1	large	TRBV7-9	TRBJ1-1	CASSSSTGITEAFF	TGTGCCAGCAGCTCCTCGACAGGGATCACTGAAGCTTTCTTT
NA	NA	TRBV13	TRBJ2-1	CASVLLEQFF	TGTGCCAGCGTACTACTCGAGCAGTTCTTC
TRBD2	NA	TRBV30	TRBJ2-1	CAWAPFSGSFQGNEQFF	TGTGCCTGGGCCCCATTTAGCGGGAGCTTTCAAGGCAATGAGCAGTTCTTC
NA	NA	TRBV27	TRBJ2-2	CASSGASGELFF	TGTGCCAGCAGTGGGGCGTCCGGGGAGCTGTTTTTT
NA	NA	TRBV27	TRBJ2-4	CASSLRAPLAKNIQYF	TGTGCCAGCAGTCTCAGGGCGCCACTAGCCAAAAACATTCAGTACTTC
NA	NA	TRBV18	TRBJ1-1	CASSPPPTGTNTEAFF	TGTGCCAGCTCACCCCCCCCAACAGGGACGAACACTGAAGCTTTCTTT
NA	NA	TRBV27	TRBJ1-1	CASSLLRPRNTEAFF	TGTGCCAGCAGTTTATTAAGGCCTCGGAACACTGAAGCTTTCTTT
NA	NA	TRBV30	TRBJ1-2	CAWSDSYGYTF	TGTGCCTGGAGTGATAGCTATGGCTACACCTTC
TRBD1	few	TRBV7-9	TRBJ2-7	CASSSRDRDHEQYF	TGTGCCAGCAGCTCCCGGGACAGGGACCACGAGCAGTACTTC
TRBD2	NA	TRBV30	TRBJ2-3	CAWSWREGRPQYF	TGTGCCTGGAGTTGGCGGGAGGGCCGCCCGCAGTATTTT
NA	NA	TRBV19	TRBJ2-7	CASSNRLLYEQYF	TGTGCCAGTAGTAACAGGCTCCTCTACGAGCAGTACTTC
TRBD1	few	TRBV27	TRBJ1-5	CASSFKGAQPQHF	TGTGCCAGCAGTTTTAAGGGGGCCCAGCCCCAGCATTTT
NA	NA	TRBV7-9	TRBJ2-1	CASSLRVSSYNEQFF	TGTGCCAGCAGCTTACGAGTAAGCTCCTACAATGAGCAGTTCTTC
TRBD1	few	TRBV5-1	TRBJ2-7	CASSFWTGTYEQYF	TGCGCCAGCAGCTTTTGGACAGGAACCTACGAGCAGTACTTC
TRBD2	NA	TRBV9	TRBJ2-1	CASSAGGGEQFF	TGTGCCAGCAGCGCGGGAGGCGGTGAGCAGTTCTTC
NA	once	TRBV5-1	TRBJ2-2	CASSLVGRGELFF	TGCGCCAGCAGCTTGGTCGGGAGAGGGGAGCTGTTTTTT
NA	NA	TRBV20-1	TRBJ2-1	CSASLVQPPLF	TGCAGTGCTAGTCTCGTACAGCCACCTCTCTTC
NA	few	TRBV6-5	TRBJ2-7	CASSYMTATEQYF	TGTGCCAGCAGTTACATGACAGCCACCGAGCAGTACTTC
NA	NA	TRBV29-1	TRBJ1-1	CSVGGGTEAFF	TGCAGCGTTGGCGGGGGCACTGAAGCTTTCTTT
NA	NA	TRBV25-1	TRBJ2-1	CASSEYGGNEQFF	TGTGCCAGCAGTGAATATGGGGGCAATGAGCAGTTCTTC
NA	NA	TRBV7-9	TRBJ2-3	CASRRGTDTQYF	TGTGCCAGCAGACGGGGGACAGATACGCAGTATTTT
NA	few	TRBV19	TRBJ1-5	CASSIGYSNQPQHF	TGTGCCAGTAGTATAGGGTATAGCAATCAGCCCCAGCATTTT
NA	NA	TRBV30	TRBJ1-6	CAWSVLQYNSPLHF	TGTGCCTGGAGTGTACTGCAGTATAATTCACCCCTCCACTTT
NA	NA	TRBV27	TRBJ1-1	CASSLFGDTEAFF	TGTGCCAGCAGTTTATTCGGGGACACTGAAGCTTTCTTT
NA	NA	TRBV6-5	TRBJ2-3	CASSPGEETDTQYF	TGTGCCAGCAGTCCGGGAGAAGAAACAGATACGCAGTATTTT
NA	NA	TRBV5-6	TRBJ2-7	CASSLSQYEQYF	TGTGCCAGCAGCTTGTCTCAGTACGAGCAGTACTTC
NA	few	TRBV27	TRBJ2-1	CASSLVVPLYNEQFF	TGTGCCAGCAGTTTAGTAGTCCCTTTATACAATGAGCAGTTCTTC
TRBD1	once	TRBV7-6	TRBJ2-2	CASSSWDRNTGELFF	TGTGCCAGCAGCTCCTGGGACAGAAACACCGGGGAGCTGTTTTTT
NA	once	TRBV19	TRBJ2-2	CASSHGELFF	TGTGCCAGTAGTCATGGGGAGCTGTTTTTT
NA	few	TRBV28	TRBJ2-2	CASSAAFAGPGELFF	TGTGCCAGCAGTGCGGCCTTTGCGGGACCCGGGGAGCTGTTTTTT
NA	NA	TRBV27	TRBJ1-3	CASRFNGNSGNTIYF	TGTGCCAGCAGATTCAACGGGAACTCTGGAAACACCATATATTTT
TRBD2	NA	TRBV4-1	TRBJ2-7	CASSQGLAELNEQYF	TGCGCCAGCAGCCAAGGACTAGCGGAACTAAACGAGCAGTACTTC
NA	NA	TRBV28	TRBJ2-7	CASSLTYEQYF	TGTGCCAGCAGCTTAACATACGAGCAGTACTTC